Listed below are T cell receptor beta chains from one sample, sequenced in a study of shared clonotypes between healthy human individuals. Clones were read by immunoSEQ multiplex PCR, and TCRdb kept only the in-frame ones, dropping some. The table lists roughly 2 million clones, 85% to 95% of them singletons. The specimen was naive CD4+ T cells sorted from blood. Every receptor here comes from a man aged 18 to 30 in good health. The CDR3 runs from the conserved cysteine through the conserved F or W. Each record gives: clone size, J gene, V gene, D gene, CDR3 protein, CDR3 DNA. The D gene is left open where the match is weak. For some rows the clone size is stated as once, few or many, or as a class when expanded; others skip it.

clone_size: -
j_call: TRBJ2-2
v_call: TRBV5-4
d_call: TRBD2
cdr3_aa: CASSFWRGGTNTGELFF
cdr3_nt: TGTGCCAGCAGCTTTTGGCGGGGGGGCACAAACACCGGGGAGCTGTTTTTT

clone_size: few
j_call: TRBJ2-7
v_call: TRBV6-5
d_call: TRBD1
cdr3_aa: CASARDRGYEQYF
cdr3_nt: TGTGCCAGCGCCCGGGACAGGGGCTACGAGCAGTACTTC

clone_size: -
j_call: TRBJ2-7
v_call: TRBV7-2
d_call: -
cdr3_aa: CASSTGSSYEQYF
cdr3_nt: TGTGCCAGCAGCACCGGCAGCTCCTACGAGCAGTACTTC

clone_size: -
j_call: TRBJ2-4
v_call: TRBV30
d_call: -
cdr3_aa: CAWSADWGRDIQYF
cdr3_nt: TGTGCCTGGTCAGCCGATTGGGGTAGAGACATTCAGTACTTC

clone_size: -
j_call: TRBJ1-5
v_call: TRBV2
d_call: -
cdr3_aa: CASRGGAKGQPQHF
cdr3_nt: TGTGCCAGCAGGGGGGGCGCAAAGGGTCAGCCCCAGCATTTT

clone_size: -
j_call: TRBJ2-3
v_call: TRBV2
d_call: TRBD2
cdr3_aa: CASLKTSGSTDTQYF
cdr3_nt: TGTGCCAGCCTTAAGACTAGCGGGAGCACAGATACGCAGTATTTT

clone_size: -
j_call: TRBJ2-5
v_call: TRBV6-1
d_call: -
cdr3_aa: CASSEARETQYF
cdr3_nt: TGTGCCAGCAGTGAAGCTAGGGAGACCCAGTACTTC

clone_size: many
j_call: TRBJ1-4
v_call: TRBV6-6
d_call: TRBD1
cdr3_aa: CASSPGTVNEKLFF
cdr3_nt: TGTGCCAGCAGCCCCGGGACAGTTAATGAAAAACTGTTTTTT

clone_size: -
j_call: TRBJ1-5
v_call: TRBV21-1
d_call: -
cdr3_aa: CASSKPDSPPYSNQPQHF
cdr3_nt: TGTGCCAGCAGCAAACCGGATTCGCCTCCGTATAGCAATCAGCCCCAGCATTTT

clone_size: -
j_call: TRBJ2-7
v_call: TRBV18
d_call: -
cdr3_aa: CASSPMAVHYEQYF
cdr3_nt: TGTGCCAGCTCACCCATGGCGGTTCACTACGAGCAGTACTTC

clone_size: -
j_call: TRBJ2-7
v_call: TRBV6-6
d_call: TRBD1
cdr3_aa: CASSERQGAGDEQYF
cdr3_nt: TGTGCCAGCAGTGAGAGACAGGGGGCAGGGGACGAGCAGTACTTC

clone_size: -
j_call: TRBJ2-3
v_call: TRBV29-1
d_call: TRBD1
cdr3_aa: CSVERWTGGTDTQYF
cdr3_nt: TGCAGCGTTGAAAGGTGGACAGGGGGCACAGATACGCAGTATTTT

clone_size: -
j_call: TRBJ1-1
v_call: TRBV6-5
d_call: TRBD1
cdr3_aa: CASNQYRGEAFF
cdr3_nt: TGTGCCAGCAACCAATACAGGGGAGAAGCTTTCTTT